These 5 T cell receptor beta chains were sequenced from one sample in a study of blood T cells in healthy people across ages. Through a sample-barcoded 5' primer and a J-beta primer mix, a second PCR was run for roughly 6 to 12 cycles. Each CDR3 protein gets one entry after TCRdb re-called the 5' RACE reads with MiXCR. Of 1.5 million or so distinct CDR3 sequences detected, about 43% appear once; the ten largest clones hold 7% to 9.5%. Sequencing was performed on blood. These receptor sequences come from a woman under 30 in good health.

The chain combines TRBV27 with TRBJ2-7; 8 bases fit TRBD2. The J call may be faulty, since TRBJ2-5 better matches the DNA end. The CDR3 runs 14 residues. The V gene's germline CDR1 is MNHEY and CDR2 SMNVEV (reference sequence). The CDR3 is CASSTGRARETQYF. The CDR3 region has the DNA TGTGCCAGCAGTACCGGGAGGGCGAGAGAGACCCAGTACTTC.

This clonotype was recorded a few times. V and J are TRBV12-3 or TRBV12-4 and TRBJ2-7, with D unresolved. Deletions cut 5 bases from V and 1 base from J, with 15 bases between. The CDR3 contains 15 residues. The chain's CDR3 is CASSPQRGNSYEQYF. The CDR3 region has the DNA TGTGCCAGCAGTCCGCAGCGAGGAAATTCCTACGAGCAGTACTTC.

The chain has TRBV7-2 and TRBJ1-5; no reliable D call. The germline V gene encodes CDR1 SGHTA and CDR2 FQGNSA. This CDR3 comprises 14 residues. Trimming shortened V by 2 bases and J by 5 bases, and 10 bases separated the two germline ends. Here the CDR3 reads CASSLPGNYQPQHF. The DNA of the CDR3 is TGTGCCAGCAGCTTACCCGGGAATTATCAGCCCCAGCATTTT.

This clonotype was observed a few times. This chain uses TRBV21-1 with TRBJ2-1; no DNA check was done on the table's D call, TRBD2. TRBV21-1 is annotated as a pseudogene. The CDR3 runs to 18 residues. In DNA, the CDR3 is TGTGCCAGCAGCAAAGCGCGAAGTGGCCCGCGGGTCTACAATGAGCAGTTCTTC. Translated, it gives CASSKARSGPRVYNEQFF.

This chain connects TRBV3-1 to TRBJ2-1; 11 nucleotides align to TRBD2. Trimming at V came to 3 bases and at J to 10 bases, leaving 11 bases not matched to a gene. Germline CDR1 is LGHDT and CDR2 is YNNKEL (reference sequence). The CDR3 is made up of 16 amino acids. The CDR3 sequence is CASSQDHSGGALEQFF. The CDR3, as DNA: TGTGCCAGCAGCCAGGATCATAGCGGGGGGGCTCTCGAGCAGTTCTTC.